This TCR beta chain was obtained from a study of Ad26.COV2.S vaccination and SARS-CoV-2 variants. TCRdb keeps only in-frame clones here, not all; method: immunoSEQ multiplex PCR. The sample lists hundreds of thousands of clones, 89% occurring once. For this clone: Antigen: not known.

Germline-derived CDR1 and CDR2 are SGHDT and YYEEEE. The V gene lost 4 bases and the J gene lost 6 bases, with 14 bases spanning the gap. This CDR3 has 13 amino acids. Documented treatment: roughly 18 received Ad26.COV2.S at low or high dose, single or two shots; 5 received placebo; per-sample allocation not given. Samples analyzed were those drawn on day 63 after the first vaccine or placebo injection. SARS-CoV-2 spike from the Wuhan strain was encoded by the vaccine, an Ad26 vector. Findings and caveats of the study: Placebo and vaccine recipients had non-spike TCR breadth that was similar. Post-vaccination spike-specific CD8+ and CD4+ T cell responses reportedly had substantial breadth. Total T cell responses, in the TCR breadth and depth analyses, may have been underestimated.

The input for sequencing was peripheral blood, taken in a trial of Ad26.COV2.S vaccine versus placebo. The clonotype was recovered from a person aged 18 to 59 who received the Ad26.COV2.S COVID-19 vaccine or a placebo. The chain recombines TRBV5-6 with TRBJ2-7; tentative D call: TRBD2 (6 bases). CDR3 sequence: CASSAFTSTEQYF. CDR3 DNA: TGTGCCAGCAGCGCCTTTACTAGCACCGAGCAGTACTTC. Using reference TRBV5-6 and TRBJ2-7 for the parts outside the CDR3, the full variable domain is DAGVTQSPTHLIKTRGQQVTLRCSPKSGHDTVSWYQQALGQGPQFIFQYYEEEERQRGNFPDRFSGHQFPNYSSELNVNALLLGDSALYLCASSAFTSTEQYFGPGTRLTVT.